This paragraph reports one T cell receptor beta chain. TCRdb processed the 5' RACE reads again and assigns one entry to each CDR3 protein, with no DNA. The sample table sets out some 300,000 distinct CDR3 sequences. CDR1 DFQATT and CDR2 SNEGSKA come from the germline V gene (reference sequence). The CDR3 contains 16 residues. This record belongs to a study of T cells expressing NK-cell markers. This chain joins TRBV20-1 and TRBJ2-1; checking the TCRdb D call of TRBD2 is not possible without DNA. The source of this sequence is a man between 18 and 35 years old in good health. Material for sequencing was blood T cells: a sorted CD56 or NKG2C T cell subset, CD4+ or CD8+ T cells, or bulk PBMC T cells (not recorded which). CDR3: CSASGPGLANYNEQFF.